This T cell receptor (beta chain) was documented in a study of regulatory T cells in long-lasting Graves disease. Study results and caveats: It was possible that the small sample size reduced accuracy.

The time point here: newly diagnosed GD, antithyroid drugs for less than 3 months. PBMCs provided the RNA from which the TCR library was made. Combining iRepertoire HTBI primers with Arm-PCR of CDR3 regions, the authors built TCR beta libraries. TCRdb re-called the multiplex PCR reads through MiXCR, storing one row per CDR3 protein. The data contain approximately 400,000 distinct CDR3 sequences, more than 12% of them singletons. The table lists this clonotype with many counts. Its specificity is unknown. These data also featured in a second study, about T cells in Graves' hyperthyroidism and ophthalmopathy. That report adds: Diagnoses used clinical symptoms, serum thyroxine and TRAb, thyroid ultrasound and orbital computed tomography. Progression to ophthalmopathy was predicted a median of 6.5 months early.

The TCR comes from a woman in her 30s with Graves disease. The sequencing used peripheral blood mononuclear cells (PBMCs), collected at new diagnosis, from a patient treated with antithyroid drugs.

CDR3 in amino acids: CATSEAAVPIYEQYF. CDR3 sequence (DNA): TGTGCCACCAGTGAGGCTGCCGTCCCAATCTACGAGCAGTACTTC. This sequence joins TRBV24-1 and TRBJ2-7; D is unclear. CDR3 size: 15 residues. Trimming pared 4 bases from V and 3 bases from J, leaving 15 bases between. From germline, CDR1 is KGHDR and CDR2 SFDVKD.